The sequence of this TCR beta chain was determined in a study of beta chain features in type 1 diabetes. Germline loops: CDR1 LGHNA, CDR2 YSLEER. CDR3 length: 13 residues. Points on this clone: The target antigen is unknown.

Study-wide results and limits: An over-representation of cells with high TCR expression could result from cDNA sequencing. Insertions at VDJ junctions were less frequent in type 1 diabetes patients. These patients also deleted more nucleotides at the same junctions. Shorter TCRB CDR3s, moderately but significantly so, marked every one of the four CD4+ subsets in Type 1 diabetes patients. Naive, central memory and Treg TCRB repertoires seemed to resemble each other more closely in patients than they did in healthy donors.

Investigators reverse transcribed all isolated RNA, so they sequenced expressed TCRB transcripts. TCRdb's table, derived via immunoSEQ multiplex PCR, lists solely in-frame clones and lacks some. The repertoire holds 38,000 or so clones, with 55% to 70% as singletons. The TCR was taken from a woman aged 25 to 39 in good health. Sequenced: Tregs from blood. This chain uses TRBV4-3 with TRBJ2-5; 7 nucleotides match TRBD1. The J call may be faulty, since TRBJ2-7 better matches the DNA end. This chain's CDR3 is CASSLRDSYEQYF. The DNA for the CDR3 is TGCGCCAGCAGCCTGAGGGACAGTTACGAGCAGTACTTC.